These T cell receptor beta chains were read from a single sample in a study of blood T cell repertoires in COVID-19. Generated by immunoSEQ multiplex PCR, the TCRdb table keeps only in-frame clones and is missing some. The data contain over 200,000 clones, roughly 86% of them singletons. What was sequenced was peripheral blood. All receptors come from a woman between 45 and 65 years old with active or convalescent COVID-19. CDR3s include the opening cysteine and the closing phenylalanine or tryptophan. A D gene is named only where the DNA matches it firmly. Only some rows state a clone size, as once, few, many or a class for expanded clones.

V	size	D	J	CDR3	DNA
TRBV5-5	few	NA	TRBJ2-5	CASSLYDLETQYF	TGTGCCAGCAGCTTGTATGACTTGGAGACCCAGTACTTC
TRBV3-1/TRBV3-2	NA	TRBD1	TRBJ1-4	CASSPGDGTAREKLFF	TGTGCCAGCAGCCCGGGAGACGGGACAGCGCGGGAAAAACTGTTTTTT
TRBV2	NA	NA	TRBJ1-2	CASNSVANYGYTF	TGTGCCAGCAATTCTGTTGCTAACTATGGCTACACCTTC
TRBV11-2	many	NA	TRBJ2-7	CASSLGAYEQYF	TGTGCCAGCAGCTTAGGAGCCTACGAGCAGTACTTC
TRBV12-2	NA	NA	TRBJ1-5	CASRYHPGQTNQPQHF	TGTGCAAGTCGCTATCACCCGGGACAGACGAATCAGCCCCAGCATTTT
TRBV24-1	NA	TRBD1	TRBJ1-4	CATSDFEQGREKLFF	TGTGCCACCAGTGATTTTGAACAGGGGAGGGAAAAACTGTTTTTT
TRBV6-1	NA	TRBD1	TRBJ2-5	CASSEAFVGQGSMETQYF	TGTGCCAGCAGTGAAGCCTTCGTGGGACAGGGTTCTATGGAGACCCAGTACTTC
TRBV3-1/TRBV3-2	NA	TRBD1	TRBJ1-6	CASGDRELHF	TGTGCCAGCGGAGACAGGGAGCTCCACTTT
TRBV28	NA	NA	TRBJ1-6	CASRAGLMGSPLHF	TGTGCCAGCAGGGCGGGCCTCATGGGGTCACCCCTCCACTTT
TRBV11-3	NA	NA	TRBJ2-1	CASSLERTDNEQFF	TGTGCCAGCAGCTTAGAGCGGACAGACAATGAGCAGTTCTTC
TRBV7-6	NA	TRBD1	TRBJ1-3	CASSLGQAYSGNTIYF	TGTGCCAGCAGCCTGGGACAGGCGTACTCTGGAAACACCATATATTTT
TRBV19	NA	NA	TRBJ1-1	CASSLYAEAFF	TGTGCCAGTAGCCTCTACGCTGAAGCTTTCTTT
TRBV6-5	once	TRBD1	TRBJ1-2	CASSLAGTGYGYTF	TGTGCCAGCAGTTTGGCCGGGACAGGCTATGGCTACACCTTC
TRBV28	NA	TRBD1	TRBJ1-1	CATTMTGRTEAFF	TGTGCCACCACTATGACAGGGCGAACTGAAGCTTTCTTT
TRBV5-1	NA	NA	TRBJ2-5	CASSLVGGQRKETQYF	TGCGCCAGCAGCTTGGTTGGCGGGCAGAGAAAAGAGACCCAGTACTTC
TRBV6-5	NA	TRBD1	TRBJ1-1	CASTQGTAVAFF	TGTGCCAGCACCCAGGGGACAGCTGTTGCTTTCTTT
TRBV14	NA	TRBD1	TRBJ2-1	CASSRDSGQFF	TGTGCCAGCAGCCGGGACAGCGGGCAGTTCTTC
TRBV18	NA	NA	TRBJ2-3	CASSPSQTDTQYF	TGTGCCAGCTCACCTTCGCAGACAGATACGCAGTATTTT
TRBV5-4	NA	NA	TRBJ1-2	CASSLAGYGYTF	TGTGCCAGCAGCTTGGCAGGGTACGGCTACACCTTC
TRBV19	NA	NA	TRBJ2-1	CASSIVAAAGTREQFF	TGTGCCAGTAGTATAGTGGCTGCGGCGGGCACGAGAGAGCAGTTCTTC
TRBV7-2	NA	TRBD2	TRBJ2-5	CASSFGAGLETQYF	TGTGCCAGCAGCTTCGGAGCGGGGCTAGAGACCCAGTACTTC
TRBV3-1/TRBV3-2	once	TRBD1	TRBJ1-2	CASSQEAQGGRYGYTF	TGTGCCAGCAGCCAAGAGGCCCAGGGGGGAAGGTATGGCTACACCTTC
TRBV16	NA	NA	TRBJ2-3	CASSLTGSRTDTQYF	TGTGCCAGCAGCCTAACAGGAAGCCGCACAGATACGCAGTATTTT
TRBV15	NA	TRBD1	TRBJ2-7	CATSRGPPGQGYEQYF	TGTGCCACCAGCAGAGGTCCCCCGGGACAGGGCTACGAGCAGTACTTC
TRBV2	NA	NA	TRBJ2-7	CASSEYGGIMYEQYF	TGTGCCAGCAGTGAATATGGCGGGATTATGTACGAGCAGTACTTC
TRBV10-3	NA	NA	TRBJ1-1	CAISDRPNAEAFF	TGTGCCATCAGTGACAGGCCAAACGCTGAAGCTTTCTTT
TRBV4-2	NA	NA	TRBJ1-2	CASSQDRADGYTF	TGTGCCAGCAGCCAAGATCGTGCAGATGGCTACACCTTC
TRBV9	NA	NA	TRBJ1-1	CASSREMNTEAFF	TGTGCCAGCAGCCGGGAGATGAACACTGAAGCTTTCTTT
TRBV6-5	NA	NA	TRBJ1-4	CASRGGATNEKLFF	TGTGCCAGCAGGGGGGGGGCAACTAATGAAAAACTGTTTTTT
TRBV29-1	NA	TRBD2	TRBJ2-5	CSVERGTDETQYF	TGCAGCGTTGAGCGGGGGACTGATGAGACCCAGTACTTC
TRBV5-4	few	NA	TRBJ2-7	CASSLTGTSYEQYF	TGTGCCAGCAGTCTTACCGGGACATCCTACGAGCAGTACTTC
TRBV6-4	NA	NA	TRBJ2-7	CASSLESTSYEQYF	TGTGCCAGCAGCCTTGAGTCGACTTCCTACGAGCAGTACTTC
TRBV19	NA	NA	TRBJ1-1	CASSPWGGLTTEAFF	TGTGCCAGTAGTCCATGGGGGGGGCTGACCACTGAAGCTTTCTTT
TRBV6-1	NA	NA	TRBJ2-3	CASSDREGARTQYF	TGTGCCAGCAGTGATCGGGAGGGGGCAAGGACGCAGTATTTT
TRBV21-1	few	NA	TRBJ1-1	CASSKGACMNTEAFF	TGTGCCAGCAGCAAAGGAGCGTGCATGAACACTGAAGCTTTCTTT
TRBV6-5	few	NA	TRBJ1-5	CASSQDNQPQHF	TGTGCCAGTAGTCAGGACAATCAGCCCCAGCATTTT
TRBV28	NA	NA	TRBJ1-2	CASRAGSGGYTF	TGTGCCAGCAGGGCAGGGTCAGGTGGCTACACCTTC
TRBV5-1	NA	NA	TRBJ2-1	CASSSRTLDREDEQFF	TGCGCCAGCAGCTCCCGGACTCTTGACAGGGAGGATGAGCAGTTCTTC
TRBV14	NA	TRBD1	TRBJ1-1	CASSQVIGTGAEAFF	TGTGCCAGCAGCCAAGTAATCGGGACAGGGGCTGAAGCTTTCTTT
TRBV19	NA	TRBD1	TRBJ1-2	CASSQGTGGFYGYTF	TGTGCCAGTAGTCAGGGGACAGGGGGCTTCTATGGCTACACCTTC
TRBV7-2	NA	NA	TRBJ1-1	CASIRAGGTEAFF	TGTGCCAGCATTCGCGCAGGTGGTACTGAAGCTTTCTTT
TRBV19	NA	TRBD1	TRBJ2-1	CASSPRTGNKGEQFF	TGTGCCAGTAGTCCCAGGACAGGGAACAAGGGTGAGCAGTTCTTC
TRBV11-2	NA	NA	TRBJ1-3	CASSPSRVNTGNTIYF	TGTGCCAGCAGCCCCTCTCGGGTTAATACTGGAAACACCATATATTTT
TRBV21-1	NA	NA	TRBJ1-3	CASSKGNHEEDTIYF	TGTGCCAGCAGCAAAGGGAACCATGAGGAGGACACCATATATTTT
TRBV27	NA	TRBD1	TRBJ1-1	CASSLQGDTEAFF	TGTGCCAGCAGTTTACAGGGGGACACTGAAGCTTTCTTT
TRBV9	NA	NA	TRBJ2-5	CASSVVLAGGTQYF	TGTGCCAGCAGCGTAGTACTAGCCGGCGGGACCCAGTACTTC
TRBV2	NA	NA	TRBJ2-3	CASSLAPDTQYF	TGTGCCAGCTCGCTGGCCCCAGATACGCAGTATTTT
TRBV6-5	NA	TRBD2	TRBJ2-3	CASSPSGRDSDTQYF	TGTGCCAGCAGCCCCAGCGGGAGGGATTCAGATACGCAGTATTTT